Listed below are T cell receptor beta chains from one sample, sequenced in a study of T cells in localized non-small cell lung cancer. Libraries were prepared by immunoSEQ multiplex PCR; TCRdb keeps only in-frame clonotypes and omits some of them. This table has 30,000 to 35,000 clones, approximately 90% appearing once. Sample: peripheral blood mononuclear cells, taken before any cancer treatment. The receptors derive from a female donor of 60 years or more with stage II lung adenocarcinoma. CDR3s include the opening cysteine and the closing phenylalanine or tryptophan. Each record gives: V gene, D gene, J gene, clone size, CDR3 protein, CDR3 DNA. The D gene is left open where the match is weak. Rows may omit the clone size; those that give it use once, few, many or a size class.

v_gene: TRBV9
d_gene: -
j_gene: TRBJ1-6
abundance: -
CDR3aa: CASSSGSGTYNSPLHF
CDR3nt: TGTGCCAGCAGTAGCGGGTCTGGGACCTATAATTCACCCCTCCACTTT

v_gene: TRBV28
d_gene: TRBD2
j_gene: TRBJ2-1
abundance: -
CDR3aa: CASSLILAGGYNEQFF
CDR3nt: TGTGCCAGCAGTTTAATTTTAGCGGGAGGCTACAATGAGCAGTTCTTC

v_gene: TRBV4-2
d_gene: -
j_gene: TRBJ1-1
abundance: -
CDR3aa: CASSQDYGARTEAFF
CDR3nt: TGTGCCAGCAGCCAAGATTACGGGGCGCGCACTGAAGCTTTCTTT

v_gene: TRBV19
d_gene: TRBD2
j_gene: TRBJ2-5
abundance: -
CDR3aa: CASSVNSGSIAETQYF
CDR3nt: TGTGCCAGTAGTGTAAATAGCGGGAGTATCGCAGAGACCCAGTACTTC

v_gene: TRBV7-9
d_gene: TRBD2
j_gene: TRBJ2-1
abundance: -
CDR3aa: CASSFPGTTHNEQFF
CDR3nt: TGTGCCAGCAGCTTCCCCGGGACTACCCACAATGAGCAGTTCTTC

v_gene: TRBV7-6
d_gene: -
j_gene: TRBJ2-1
abundance: -
CDR3aa: CASSSSTWNEQFF
CDR3nt: TGTGCCAGCAGCTCCTCCACGTGGAATGAGCAGTTCTTC

v_gene: TRBV10-1
d_gene: TRBD1
j_gene: TRBJ2-2
abundance: -
CDR3aa: CASSDRDRGGAGELFF
CDR3nt: TGCGCCAGCAGTGACCGTGACAGGGGGGGGGCCGGGGAGCTGTTTTTT

v_gene: TRBV7-9
d_gene: TRBD2
j_gene: TRBJ2-1
abundance: -
CDR3aa: CASSLLAGANEQFF
CDR3nt: TGTGCCAGCAGCTTGCTAGCGGGAGCGAATGAGCAGTTCTTC

v_gene: TRBV14
d_gene: -
j_gene: TRBJ2-7
abundance: -
CDR3aa: CASSLRHEGTYEQYF
CDR3nt: TGTGCCAGCAGCCTTAGACACGAAGGGACCTACGAGCAGTACTTC

v_gene: TRBV7-1
d_gene: -
j_gene: TRBJ2-2
abundance: -
CDR3aa: CASSPRDRAGTGELFF
CDR3nt: TGTGCCAGCAGCCCCCGAGACAGGGCGGGGACCGGGGAGCTGTTTTTT

v_gene: TRBV6-5
d_gene: -
j_gene: TRBJ1-5
abundance: once
CDR3aa: CASSYSGVSNQPQHF
CDR3nt: TGTGCCAGCAGTTACTCAGGGGTCAGCAATCAGCCCCAGCATTTT

v_gene: TRBV27
d_gene: -
j_gene: TRBJ2-2
abundance: -
CDR3aa: CASSSSWGVGELFF
CDR3nt: TGTGCCAGCAGTTCTTCCTGGGGGGTCGGGGAGCTGTTTTTT

v_gene: TRBV5-1
d_gene: TRBD2
j_gene: TRBJ2-3
abundance: -
CDR3aa: CASSLAAGGDTQYF
CDR3nt: TGCGCCAGCAGCTTGGCGGCGGGGGGAGATACGCAGTATTTT

v_gene: TRBV19
d_gene: TRBD2
j_gene: TRBJ2-3
abundance: -
CDR3aa: CASRRLAGASRNTQYF
CDR3nt: TGTGCCAGTAGGCGACTAGCGGGAGCGAGTAGGAATACGCAGTATTTT

v_gene: TRBV19
d_gene: -
j_gene: TRBJ1-1
abundance: -
CDR3aa: CASSIGSNTEAFF
CDR3nt: TGTGCCAGTAGTATCGGGTCGAACACTGAAGCTTTCTTT

v_gene: TRBV2
d_gene: -
j_gene: TRBJ1-2
abundance: -
CDR3aa: CASIVSPGGYYGYTF
CDR3nt: TGTGCCAGCATCGTGTCTCCGGGCGGTTACTATGGCTACACCTTC

v_gene: TRBV6-5
d_gene: -
j_gene: TRBJ2-3
abundance: -
CDR3aa: CASRDRAGYPQYF
CDR3nt: TGTGCCAGCAGGGATCGGGCCGGGTACCCGCAGTATTTT